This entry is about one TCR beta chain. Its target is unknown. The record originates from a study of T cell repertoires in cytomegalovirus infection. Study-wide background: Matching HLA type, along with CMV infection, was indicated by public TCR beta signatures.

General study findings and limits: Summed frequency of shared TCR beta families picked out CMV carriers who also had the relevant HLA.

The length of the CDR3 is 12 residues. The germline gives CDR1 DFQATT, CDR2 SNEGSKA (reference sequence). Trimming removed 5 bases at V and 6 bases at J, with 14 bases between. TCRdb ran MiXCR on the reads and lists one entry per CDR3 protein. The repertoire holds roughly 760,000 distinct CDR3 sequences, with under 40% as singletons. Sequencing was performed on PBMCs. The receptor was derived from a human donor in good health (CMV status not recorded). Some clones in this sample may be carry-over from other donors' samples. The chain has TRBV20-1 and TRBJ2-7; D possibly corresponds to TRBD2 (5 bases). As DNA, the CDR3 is TGCAGTGCTTCTAGCTTTACGGGCGAGCAGTACTTC. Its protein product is CSASSFTGEQYF.